The source of this T cell receptor beta chain is a study of cytomegalovirus exposure and HLA in healthy donors. Notes on the study in general: In terms of immune exposure information, only CMV serostatus was available.

This CDR3 spans 15 amino acids. With V trimmed by 7 bases and J by 0 bases, 8 bases remained unmatched. Germline V gene lookup returns CDR1 MNHEY and CDR2 SMNVEV (reference sequence). Concerning this clone: Its antigen is unidentified.

The PCR contained 60 Vbeta and 13 Jbeta primers. The protocol was immunoSEQ multiplex PCR, while the TCRdb copy is restricted to in-frame clones and leaves out a portion. Of roughly 89,000 clones in the sample, around 80% were seen once. This chain joins TRBV27 and TRBJ1-1; 7 bases match TRBD1. The origin of this receptor is a man younger than 30 in good health and CMV-seronegative. Sequenced sample: PBMCs. The CDR3, as DNA: TGTGCCAGCAACCCGGGACAGCCCATGAACACTGAAGCTTTCTTT. This encodes CASNPGQPMNTEAFF.